Below, 11 T cell receptor beta chains from the same sample are listed, as sequenced in a study of tumor-infiltrating lymphocytes in localized non-small cell lung cancer. The method was immunoSEQ multiplex PCR; TCRdb's version includes in-frame clones alone and lacks a portion of them. The sample has about 16,000 clones; roughly 79% are singletons. Source material: lung tumor tissue. The receptor set was obtained from a human donor with non-small cell lung cancer.

The rearrangement joins TRBV5-1 to TRBJ2-5; D uncertain. Germline CDR1 is SGHRS and CDR2 is YFSETQ. The CDR3 sequence is 14 residues long. The germline V and J ends were trimmed by 0 bases and 2 bases, with 8 bases remaining between them. CDR3 protein: CASSLEHAQETQYF. DNA of the CDR3: TGCGCCAGCAGCTTGGAACATGCGCAAGAGACCCAGTACTTC.

This chain links TRBV7-2 with TRBJ2-7; TRBD2 might be the D (6 bases). Trimming removed 5 bases from V and 6 bases from J, with 17 bases in between. Germline-derived CDR1 and CDR2 are SGHTA and FQGNSA. This CDR3 has 14 residues. As DNA, the CDR3 is TGTGCCAGCAGCCAAGGGGCGGGAAAAGGCGAGCAGTACTTC. It is translated as CASSQGAGKGEQYF.

The rearrangement uses TRBV27 and TRBJ1-5, with a weak D call TRBD1 (6 bases). Per germline, CDR1 MNHEY and CDR2 SMNVEV (reference sequence). This CDR3 spans 16 amino acids. V shed 1 base and J shed 0 bases, with 10 bases lying between them. This chain's CDR3 is CASSLYSGASNQPQHF. CDR3 bases: TGTGCCAGCAGTTTATATTCAGGGGCTAGCAATCAGCCCCAGCATTTT.

By proportion, this clone is medium-sized. This chain connects TRBV27 to TRBJ1-1, with 7 positions matching TRBD1. The CDR3 is made up of 13 amino acids. CDR1 and CDR2 (germline): MNHEY, SMNVEV (reference sequence). Losses at the gene ends were 6 bases for V and 1 base for J; bases not matched to a gene: 2. Here the CDR3 reads CASRRQGNTEAFF. The CDR3 nucleotides are TGTGCCAGCAGGAGACAGGGGAACACTGAAGCTTTCTTT.

This chain connects TRBV19 to TRBJ1-5, with 10 nucleotides matching TRBD1. The CDR3 has 15 residues. V trimming: 5 bases; J trimming: 1 base; junction bases outside the gene matches: 2. CDR1 is LNHDA and CDR2 is SQIVND in the germline V gene (reference sequence). The CDR3 region is CASSWDRGSNQPQHF. The CDR3 DNA reads as TGTGCCAGTAGTTGGGACAGGGGAAGCAATCAGCCCCAGCATTTT.

The genes are TRBV5-6 and TRBJ2-1; TRBD1 matches at 8 bases. This CDR3 spans 16 amino acids. V shed 0 bases, J shed 3 bases, and the junction held 5 bases outside the gene matches. CDR1 is SGHDT and CDR2 is YYEEEE in the germline V gene. The CDR3: CASSLETGASYNEQFF. CDR3 sequence (DNA): TGTGCCAGCAGCTTGGAGACAGGGGCCAGCTACAATGAGCAGTTCTTC. The full variable domain, its missing parts supplied by reference TRBV5-6 and TRBJ2-1, is DAGVTQSPTHLIKTRGQQVTLRCSPKSGHDTVSWYQQALGQGPQFIFQYYEEEERQRGNFPDRFSGHQFPNYSSELNVNALLLGDSALYLCASSLETGASYNEQFFGPGTRLTVL.

The chain combines TRBV6-5 with TRBJ2-5; no firm D call. CDR3 length: 13 amino acids. Trimming removed 2 bases at V and 11 bases at J, with 15 bases between. The germline V gene encodes CDR1 MNHEY and CDR2 SVGAGI. CDR3 nucleotides: TGTGCCAGCAGTTACGAGAGATCGGGCCCTCAGTACTTC. As protein: CASSYERSGPQYF.

In this sample, this clone turned up a few times. This chain joins TRBV6-4 and TRBJ2-3; no firm D call. V shed 4 bases and J shed 6 bases, with 11 bases lying between them. The CDR3 consists of 13 residues. CDR1 is MRHNA and CDR2 is SNTAGT in the germline V gene. The DNA of the CDR3 is TGTGCCAGCAGTGCCGAAGTGAGGGATACGCAGTATTTT. Protein sequence: CASSAEVRDTQYF.

V is TRBV9 and J is TRBJ2-3; 11 bases map to TRBD2. The CDR3 covers 19 residues. Germline lookup yields CDR1 SGDLS and CDR2 YYNGEE. V lost 3 bases and J lost 1; bases outside the gene matches: 13. The CDR3 DNA reads as TGTGCCAGCAGCGGACGGGGGGGTAGCGGGAGGGAGGGCACAGATACGCAGTATTTT. Encoded protein: CASSGRGGSGREGTDTQYF.

This clone has only one observation. The V and J genes are TRBV5-4 and TRBJ1-5; TRBD1 is a possible D gene (5 bases). This CDR3 has 14 residues. The germline V gene has CDR1 SGHNT and CDR2 YYREEE (reference sequence). The V gene lost 1 base and the J gene lost 5 bases, with 10 bases spanning the gap. CDR3 bases: TGTGCCAGCAGCTTGTATGGGGCTTATCAGCCCCAGCATTTT. Encoded protein: CASSLYGAYQPQHF.

This chain uses TRBV4-2 with TRBJ1-1; 9 nucleotides match TRBD1. Germline V CDR1 and CDR2: LGHNA, YNFKEQ. The ends lost 4 bases at V and 4 bases at J; junction bases unmatched: 10. This CDR3 contains 16 residues. In DNA, the CDR3 is TGTGCCAGCAGCCCCCAAGGACAGGGGACGGGCACTGAAGCTTTCTTT. Its translation is CASSPQGQGTGTEAFF.